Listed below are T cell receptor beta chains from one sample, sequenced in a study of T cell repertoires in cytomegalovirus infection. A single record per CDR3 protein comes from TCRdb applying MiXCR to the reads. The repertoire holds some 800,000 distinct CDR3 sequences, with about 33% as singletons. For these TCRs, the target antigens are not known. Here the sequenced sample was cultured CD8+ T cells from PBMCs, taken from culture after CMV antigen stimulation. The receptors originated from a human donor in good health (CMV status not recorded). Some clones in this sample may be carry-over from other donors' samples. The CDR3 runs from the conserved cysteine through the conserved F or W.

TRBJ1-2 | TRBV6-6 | CASHTGSRRDGYTF
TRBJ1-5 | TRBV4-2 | CASSQEKAPNQPQHF
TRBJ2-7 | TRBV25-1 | CASQDQGGLEQYF
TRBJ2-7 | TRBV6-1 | CASSEPGTGTYEQYF
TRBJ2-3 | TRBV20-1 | CSARRFRGDTQYF
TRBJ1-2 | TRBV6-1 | CAISPGQVYYGYTF
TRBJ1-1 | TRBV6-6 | CASSDGSFSGTEAFF
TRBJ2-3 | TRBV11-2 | CASSLAGTRRTDTQYF
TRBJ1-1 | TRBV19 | CASITRSEAFF
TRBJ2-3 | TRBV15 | CATSRGEDSTDTQYF
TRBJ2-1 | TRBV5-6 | CASSFSGTFLSSYNEQFF
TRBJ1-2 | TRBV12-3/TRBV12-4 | CANSLPGNYGYTF
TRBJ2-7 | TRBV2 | CASSGDPYYEQYF
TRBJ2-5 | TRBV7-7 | CASSLYGSQETQYF
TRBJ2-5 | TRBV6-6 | CASSFNSGLEGYQETQYF
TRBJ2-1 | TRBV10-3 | CAISESPSGLPAGQFF
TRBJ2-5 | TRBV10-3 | CAISDISGGVYQETQYF
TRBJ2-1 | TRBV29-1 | CSAGREGFYNEQFF
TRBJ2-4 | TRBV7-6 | CASSFPKTGKKNIQYF
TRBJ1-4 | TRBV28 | CASSTGNANEKLFF
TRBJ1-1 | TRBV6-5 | CASSPGGPTAEAFF
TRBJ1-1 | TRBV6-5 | CASSYSGWNTEAFF
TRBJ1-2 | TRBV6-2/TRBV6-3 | CASTDGRYGYTF
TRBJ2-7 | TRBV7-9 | CASSGTGRGEQYF
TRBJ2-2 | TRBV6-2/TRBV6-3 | CASRITSGGTPNTGELFF
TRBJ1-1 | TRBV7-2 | CASSPRGLSNTEAFF
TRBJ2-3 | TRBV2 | CASWMAGGHTDTQYF
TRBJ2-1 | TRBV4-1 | CASSQEAGGMSYEQFF
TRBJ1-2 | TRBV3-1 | CASSARWEKGADGYTF
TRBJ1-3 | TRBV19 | CASRDWDSSSGNTIYF
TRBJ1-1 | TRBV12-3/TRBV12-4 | CASSSPETGNTEAFF
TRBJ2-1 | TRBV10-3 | CAISEEAGAYNEQFF
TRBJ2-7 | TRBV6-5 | CASSYSLNSEQYF
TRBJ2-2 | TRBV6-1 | CASSELSPIWTGELFF
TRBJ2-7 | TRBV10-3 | CAISSGTAGEQYF